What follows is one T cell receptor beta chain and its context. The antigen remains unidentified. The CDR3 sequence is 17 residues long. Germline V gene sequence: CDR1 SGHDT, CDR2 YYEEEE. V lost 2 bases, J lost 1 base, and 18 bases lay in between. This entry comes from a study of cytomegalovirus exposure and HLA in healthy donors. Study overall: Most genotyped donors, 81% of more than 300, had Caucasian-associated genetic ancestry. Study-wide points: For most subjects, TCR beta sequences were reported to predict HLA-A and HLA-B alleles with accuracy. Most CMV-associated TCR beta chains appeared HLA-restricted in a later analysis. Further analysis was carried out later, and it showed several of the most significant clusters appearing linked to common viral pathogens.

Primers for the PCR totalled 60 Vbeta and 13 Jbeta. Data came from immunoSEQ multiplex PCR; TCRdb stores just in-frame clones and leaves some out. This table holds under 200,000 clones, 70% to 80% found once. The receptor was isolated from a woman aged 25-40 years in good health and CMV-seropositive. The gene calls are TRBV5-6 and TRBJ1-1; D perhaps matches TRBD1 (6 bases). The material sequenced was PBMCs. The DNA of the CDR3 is TGTGCCAGCAGCTTAACCCCGTCGGGGGGCGCGAACACTGAAGCTTTCTTT. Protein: CASSLTPSGGANTEAFF.